This TCR beta chain appears in the sequencing data of a study of OX40 agonist ivuxolimab in advanced cancers. Study-level results: Clonal expansion from baseline to week 6 occurred in both CD4+ and CD8+ T cells.

Patients were ineligible given autoimmune disease history or systemic immunosuppression. The CDR3 sequence is 17 residues long. The junction had 7 bases not matched to a gene; V was cut back by 0 bases and J by 1 base. CDR1 and CDR2 (germline): LGHNA, YSLEER. A word on this clone: Its antigen is as yet unknown.

Some clones are missing from TCRdb's copy, which holds only in-frame ones; the method was immunoSEQ multiplex PCR. The sample includes 50,000 to 65,000 clones, approximately 91% of them seen just once. This rearrangement joins TRBV4-3 to TRBJ2-7, with TRBD1 identical over 9 bases. Material: CD4+ or CD8+ T cells sorted from blood, obtained in a trial of the OX40 agonist ivuxolimab. The receptor was isolated from an adult with an advanced solid tumor such as melanoma, head and neck, liver or kidney cancer. The CDR3 region has the DNA TGCGCCAGCAGCCAAGATAGGTCCGGACAGGGGTCCTACGAGCAGTACTTC. This sequence encodes CASSQDRSGQGSYEQYF.